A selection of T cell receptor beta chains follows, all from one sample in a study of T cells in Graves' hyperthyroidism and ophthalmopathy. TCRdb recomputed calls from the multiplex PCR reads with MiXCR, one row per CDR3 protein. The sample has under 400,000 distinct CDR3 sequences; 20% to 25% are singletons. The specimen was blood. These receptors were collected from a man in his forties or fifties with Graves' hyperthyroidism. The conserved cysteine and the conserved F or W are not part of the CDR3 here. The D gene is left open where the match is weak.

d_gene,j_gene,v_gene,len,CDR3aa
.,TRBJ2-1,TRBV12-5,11,ASLGVSYNEQF
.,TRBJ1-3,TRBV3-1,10,ASRGPGNTIY
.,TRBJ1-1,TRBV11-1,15,ASSLMFGDTVNTEAF
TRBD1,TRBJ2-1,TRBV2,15,ASSPLAGTGGFNEQF
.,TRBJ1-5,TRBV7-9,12,ASSSTGSNQPQH
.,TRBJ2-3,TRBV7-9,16,ASSLWARRGDLTDTQY
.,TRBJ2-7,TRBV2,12,ASSVGLLGGEQY
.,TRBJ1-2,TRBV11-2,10,ASSLEGYGYT
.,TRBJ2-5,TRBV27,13,ASTRQGGGQETQY
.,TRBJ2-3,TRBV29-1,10,SVAAGPDTQY
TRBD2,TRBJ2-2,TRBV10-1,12,ASSALAGTGELF
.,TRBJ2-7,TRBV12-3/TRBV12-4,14,ASRTSRTPRAYEQY
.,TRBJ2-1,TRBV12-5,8,ASGDNEQF
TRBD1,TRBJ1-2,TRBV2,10,ASRVGGNGYT
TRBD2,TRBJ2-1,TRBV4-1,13,ASSSTSGRWNEQF
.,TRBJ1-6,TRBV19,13,ASSSMVQGNSPLH
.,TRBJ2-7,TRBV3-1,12,ASSQDAGPLEQY
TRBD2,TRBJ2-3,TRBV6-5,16,ASSYIGLAGAGTDTQY
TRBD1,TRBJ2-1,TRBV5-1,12,ASSDRGIIYEQF
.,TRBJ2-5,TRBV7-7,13,ASSLGRGGQETQY
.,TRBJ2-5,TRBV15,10,ATSRVRETQY
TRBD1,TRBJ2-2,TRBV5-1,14,ASSLAAGGLTGELF
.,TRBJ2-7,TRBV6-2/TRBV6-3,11,ASRLGRSYEQY
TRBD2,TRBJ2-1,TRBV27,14,ASSLKGTSVYNEQF
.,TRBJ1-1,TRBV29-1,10,SVVWGVTEAF
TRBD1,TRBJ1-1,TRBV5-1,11,ASSWDRGQSAF
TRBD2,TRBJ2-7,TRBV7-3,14,ASSLAGTSGDYEQY
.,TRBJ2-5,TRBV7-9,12,ASSQTGKGETQY